The T cell receptor beta chain under discussion was sequenced for a study of blood T cells in healthy people across ages. This clonotype has only a few counts. Its cognate antigen is unknown. V lost 2 bases and J lost 6; bases outside the gene matches: 3. Germline CDR1 and CDR2: ENHRY and SYGVKD. CDR3 size: 15 residues. The total RNA that was extracted per sample amounted to at least 5 micrograms. Together with a sample-barcoded 5' primer, a J-beta primer mix was included in a second PCR lasting about 6 to 12 cycles. TCRdb itself ran the 5' RACE reads through MiXCR, one entry per CDR3 protein. The data contain about a million distinct CDR3 sequences, under 50% of them seen just once; the ten biggest clones take up roughly 13%. Findings of the study overall: Conclusively comparing naive with antigen-experienced cells was impossible with unsorted PBMCs. Because donor CMV status was unknown, expanded clonotype changes were possibly confounded.

V is TRBV10-3 and J is TRBJ2-3, with 12 bases fitting TRBD2. Sequences were obtained from blood. The source is a man aged 25 to 45 in good health. The CDR3 nucleotides read TGTGCCATCAGTGAGAGGACTAGCGGGAAGGATACGCAGTATTTT. Translation: CAISERTSGKDTQYF.